This T cell receptor beta chain was captured by sequencing in a study of PD-1 blockade in classical Hodgkin lymphoma. Produced via immunoSEQ multiplex PCR; TCRdb's table is partial and in-frame only. Of 21,000 or so clones in the sample, 74% were seen once. All trial patients relapsed after autologous stem cell transplantation. The specimen was peripheral blood mononuclear cells (PBMCs), collected at baseline. This receptor was identified in a human donor with classical Hodgkin lymphoma.

CDR3 sequence: CASSFGTGGHGYTF. The CDR3 region has the DNA TGTGCCAGCAGCTTTGGGACAGGGGGCCATGGCTACACCTTC. This chain connects TRBV5-8 to TRBJ1-2; 12 positions agree with TRBD1. J was trimmed by 6 bases and V by 2 bases; bases with no gene match: 2. The germline CDR1 and CDR2 sequences are SGHTS and YDEGEE. The CDR3 has 14 residues.